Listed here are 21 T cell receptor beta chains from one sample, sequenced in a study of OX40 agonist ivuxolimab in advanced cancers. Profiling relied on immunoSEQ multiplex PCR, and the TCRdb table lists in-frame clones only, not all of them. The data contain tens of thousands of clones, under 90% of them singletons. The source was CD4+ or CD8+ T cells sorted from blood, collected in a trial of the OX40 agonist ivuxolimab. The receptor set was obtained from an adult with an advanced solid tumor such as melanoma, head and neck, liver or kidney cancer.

CDR3 nucleotide sequence: TGTGCCAGCAGTCGCTTAGCGGGGTACACAGATACGCAGTATTTT. This sequence encodes CASSRLAGYTDTQYF. V is TRBV2 and J is TRBJ2-3; 8 bases align to TRBD2. The ends lost 5 bases at V and 2 bases at J; junction bases unmatched: 6. This CDR3 is 15 amino acids long. CDR1 is SNHLY and CDR2 is FYNNEI in the germline V gene. The full variable domain, with the rest looked up from reference TRBV2 and TRBJ2-3, is EPEVTQTPSHQVTQMGQEVILRCVPISNHLYFYWYRQILGQKVEFLVSFYNNEISEKSEIFDDQFSVERPDGSNFTLKIRSTKLEDSAMYFCASSRLAGYTDTQYFGPGTRLTVL.

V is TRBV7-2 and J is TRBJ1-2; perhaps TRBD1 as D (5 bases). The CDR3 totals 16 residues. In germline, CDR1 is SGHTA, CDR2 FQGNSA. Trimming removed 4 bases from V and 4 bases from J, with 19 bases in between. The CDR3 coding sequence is TGTGCCAGCAGCTCAAACCCCCCCCGGGACGGCTATGGCTACACCTTC. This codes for CASSSNPPRDGYGYTF.

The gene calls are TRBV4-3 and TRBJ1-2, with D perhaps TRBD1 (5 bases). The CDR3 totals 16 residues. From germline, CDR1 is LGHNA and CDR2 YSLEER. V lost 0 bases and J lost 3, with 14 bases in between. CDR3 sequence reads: CASSQDLGAAHYGYTF. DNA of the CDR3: TGCGCCAGCAGCCAAGATCTCGGGGCAGCCCACTATGGCTACACCTTC.

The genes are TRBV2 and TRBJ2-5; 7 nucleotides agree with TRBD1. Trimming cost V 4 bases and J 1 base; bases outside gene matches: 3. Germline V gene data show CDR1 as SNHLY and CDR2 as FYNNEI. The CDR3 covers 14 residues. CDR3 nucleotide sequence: TGTGCCAGCAGTGTTAACAGGGGCCAAGAGACCCAGTACTTC. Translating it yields CASSVNRGQETQYF.

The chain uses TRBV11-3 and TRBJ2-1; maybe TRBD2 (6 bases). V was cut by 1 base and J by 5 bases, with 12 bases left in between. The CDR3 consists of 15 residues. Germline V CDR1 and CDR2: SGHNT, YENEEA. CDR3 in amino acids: CASSLVGGVNNEQFF. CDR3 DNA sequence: TGTGCCAGCAGCTTAGTTGGCGGGGTTAACAATGAGCAGTTCTTC.

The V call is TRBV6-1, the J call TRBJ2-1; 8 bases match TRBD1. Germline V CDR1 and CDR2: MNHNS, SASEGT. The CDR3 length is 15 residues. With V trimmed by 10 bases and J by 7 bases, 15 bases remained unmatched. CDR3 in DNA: TGTGCCACCACCCCTCAGGGGGCGTCCTGGAATGAGCAGTTCTTC. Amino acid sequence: CATTPQGASWNEQFF.

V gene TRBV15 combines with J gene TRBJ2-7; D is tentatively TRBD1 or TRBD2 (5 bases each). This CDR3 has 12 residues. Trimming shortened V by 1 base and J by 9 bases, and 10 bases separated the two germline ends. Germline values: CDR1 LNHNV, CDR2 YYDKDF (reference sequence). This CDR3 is CATSRARDLQYF. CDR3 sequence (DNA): TGTGCCACCAGCAGAGCTAGGGACCTGCAGTACTTC. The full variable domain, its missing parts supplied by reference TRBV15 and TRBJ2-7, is DAMVIQNPRYQVTQFGKPVTLSCSQTLNHNVMYWYQQKSSQAPKLLFHYYDKDFNNEADTPDNFQSRRPNTSFCFLDIRSPGLGDTAMYLCATSRARDLQYFGPGTRLTVT.

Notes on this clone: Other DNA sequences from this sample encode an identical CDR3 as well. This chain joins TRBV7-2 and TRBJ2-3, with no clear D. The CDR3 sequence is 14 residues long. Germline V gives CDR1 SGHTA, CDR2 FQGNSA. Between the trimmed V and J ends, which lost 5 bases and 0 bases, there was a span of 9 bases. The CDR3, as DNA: TGTGCCAGCAGCCCGGCGACTAGCACAGATACGCAGTATTTT. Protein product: CASSPATSTDTQYF.

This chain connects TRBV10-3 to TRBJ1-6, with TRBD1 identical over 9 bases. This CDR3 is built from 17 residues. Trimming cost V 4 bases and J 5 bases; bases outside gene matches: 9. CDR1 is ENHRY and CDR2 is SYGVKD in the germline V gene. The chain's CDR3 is CAISAQGARGNNSPLHF. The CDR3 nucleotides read TGTGCCATCAGTGCACAGGGGGCGCGTGGTAATAATTCACCCCTCCACTTT.

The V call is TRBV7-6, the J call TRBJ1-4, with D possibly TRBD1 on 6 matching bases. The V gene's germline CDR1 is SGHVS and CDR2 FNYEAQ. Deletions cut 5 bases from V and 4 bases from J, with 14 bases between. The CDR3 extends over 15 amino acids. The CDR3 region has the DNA TGTGCCAGCAGCCGAGGGGGGACAAGTAATGAAAAACTGTTTTTT. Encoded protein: CASSRGGTSNEKLFF.

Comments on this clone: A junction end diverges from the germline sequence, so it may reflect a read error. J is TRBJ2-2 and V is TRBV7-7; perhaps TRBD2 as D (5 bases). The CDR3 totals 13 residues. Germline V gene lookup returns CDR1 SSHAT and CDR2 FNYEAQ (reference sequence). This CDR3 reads CASSLEAGRELFF. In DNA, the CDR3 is TGTGCTAGCAGCTTAGAGGCGGGCCGGGAGCTGTTTTTT. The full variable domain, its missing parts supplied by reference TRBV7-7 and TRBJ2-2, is GAGVSQSPRYKVTKRGQDVTLRCDPISSHATLYWYQQALGQGPEFLTYFNYEAQPDKSGLPSDRFSAERPEGSISTLTIQRTEQRDSAMYRCASSLEAGRELFFGEGSRLTVL.

DNA for the CDR3: TGTGCCAGTAGTCGAACAGGGTCGGCCGGGGAGCTGTTTTTT. Its translation is CASSRTGSAGELFF. The chain uses TRBV19 and TRBJ2-2, with D perhaps TRBD1 (6 bases). V dropped 5 bases and J dropped 6 bases, with 13 bases sitting between them. Germline-derived CDR1 and CDR2 are LNHDA and SQIVND (reference sequence). The CDR3 has 14 amino acids. Drawing the rest from reference TRBV19 and TRBJ2-2, the complete variable domain is DGGITQSPKYLFRKEGQNVTLSCEQNLNHDAMYWYRQDPGQGLRLIYYSQIVNDFQKGDIAEGYSVSREKKESFPLTVTSAQKNPTAFYLCASSRTGSAGELFFGEGSRLTVL.

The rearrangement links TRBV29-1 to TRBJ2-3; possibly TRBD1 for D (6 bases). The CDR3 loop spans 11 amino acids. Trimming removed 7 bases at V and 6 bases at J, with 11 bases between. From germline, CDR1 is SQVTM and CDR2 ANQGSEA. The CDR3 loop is CSAPTGDTQYF. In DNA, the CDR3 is TGCAGCGCCCCCACAGGGGATACGCAGTATTTT.

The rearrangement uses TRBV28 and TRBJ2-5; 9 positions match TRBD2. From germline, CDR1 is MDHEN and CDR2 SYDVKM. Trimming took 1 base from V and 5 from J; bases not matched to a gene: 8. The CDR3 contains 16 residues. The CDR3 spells CASSLSSGAMGETQYF. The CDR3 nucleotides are TGTGCCAGCAGTTTATCTAGCGGGGCCATGGGGGAGACCCAGTACTTC. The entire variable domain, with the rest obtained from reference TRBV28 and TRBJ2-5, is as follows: DVKVTQSSRYLVKRTGEKVFLECVQDMDHENMFWYRQDPGLGLRLIYFSYDVKMKEKGDIPEGYSVSREKKERFSLILESASTNQTSMYLCASSLSSGAMGETQYFGPGTRLLVL.

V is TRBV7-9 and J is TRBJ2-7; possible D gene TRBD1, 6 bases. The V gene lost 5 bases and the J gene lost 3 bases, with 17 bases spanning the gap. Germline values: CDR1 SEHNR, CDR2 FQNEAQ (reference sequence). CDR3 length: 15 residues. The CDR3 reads CASSPDSGEIYEQYF. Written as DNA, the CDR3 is TGTGCCAGCAGCCCGGACAGTGGGGAAATCTACGAGCAGTACTTC.

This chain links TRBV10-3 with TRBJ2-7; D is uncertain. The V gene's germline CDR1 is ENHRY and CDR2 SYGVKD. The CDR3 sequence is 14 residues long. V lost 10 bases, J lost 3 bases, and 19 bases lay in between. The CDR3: CASTGERGGYEQYF. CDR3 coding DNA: TGTGCCAGCACCGGAGAGAGAGGCGGCTACGAGCAGTACTTC.

The CDR3 protein is CASSPTGGTNEKLFF. CDR3 coding DNA: TGTGCCAGCAGCCCAACAGGGGGGACTAATGAAAAACTGTTTTTT. The rearrangement links TRBV7-2 to TRBJ1-4, with 8 nucleotides matching TRBD1. The CDR3 is made up of 15 amino acids. Germline V lookup: CDR1 SGHTA, CDR2 FQGNSA. V dropped 5 bases and J dropped 2; count of bases not matched to a gene: 4.

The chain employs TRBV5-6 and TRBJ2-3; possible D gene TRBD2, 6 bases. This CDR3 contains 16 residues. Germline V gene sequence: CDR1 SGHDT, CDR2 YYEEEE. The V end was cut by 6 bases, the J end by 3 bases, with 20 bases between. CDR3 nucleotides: TGTGCCAGCAAGCCGGAGGGGTCTCAGGGAACAGATACGCAGTATTTT. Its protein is CASKPEGSQGTDTQYF.

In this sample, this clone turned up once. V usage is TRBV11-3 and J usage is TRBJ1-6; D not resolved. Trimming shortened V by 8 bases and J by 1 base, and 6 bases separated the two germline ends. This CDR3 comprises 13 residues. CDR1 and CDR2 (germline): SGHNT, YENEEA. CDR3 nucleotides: TGTGCCAGCCGGGGTTCCTATAATTCACCCCTCCACTTT. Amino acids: CASRGSYNSPLHF. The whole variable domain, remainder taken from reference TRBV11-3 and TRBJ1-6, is EAGVVQSPRYKIIEKKQPVAFWCNPISGHNTLYWYLQNLGQGPELLIRYENEEAVDDSQLPKDRFSAERLKGVDSTLKIQPAELGDSAVYLCASRGSYNSPLHFGNGTRLTVT.

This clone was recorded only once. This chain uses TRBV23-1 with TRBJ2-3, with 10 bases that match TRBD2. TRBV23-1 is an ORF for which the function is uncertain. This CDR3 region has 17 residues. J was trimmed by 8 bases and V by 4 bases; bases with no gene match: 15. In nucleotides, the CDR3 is TGCGCCAGCAGTCCCCCATCCCTAGCGGGGGCCCGAGTTACGCAGTATTTT. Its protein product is CASSPPSLAGARVTQYF.

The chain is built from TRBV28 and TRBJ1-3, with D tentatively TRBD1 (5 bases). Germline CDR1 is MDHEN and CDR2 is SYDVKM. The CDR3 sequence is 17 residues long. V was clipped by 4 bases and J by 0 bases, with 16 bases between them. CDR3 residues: CASSSWRDPDSGNTIYF. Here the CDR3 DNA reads TGTGCCAGCAGTTCTTGGCGGGACCCCGACTCTGGAAACACCATATATTTT.